What follows is one T cell receptor beta chain and its context. The antigen is not known. The sample originates from a study of T cells in Graves' hyperthyroidism and ophthalmopathy. This CDR3 spans 10 amino acids. From germline, CDR1 is SQVTM and CDR2 ANQGSEA. The V gene end was trimmed by 8 bases and the J gene end by 5 bases; junction bases not matched to a gene: 2. The study's findings and limits: The model predicted ophthalmopathy a median around six months before onset.

Amplified regions were TCR beta CDR3 sequences from RNA transcripts. HTBI primers were employed in a first-round RT-PCR of the TCR CDR3. TCRdb re-called the multiplex PCR reads with MiXCR, one entry per CDR3 protein. The table shows 92,000 or so distinct CDR3 sequences, with approximately 56% occurring only once. The clonotype was recovered from a woman aged 40 to 49 with Graves' hyperthyroidism. The rearrangement joins TRBV29-1 to TRBJ1-1; TRBD1 agrees at 7 bases. Sequencing was performed on blood. The CDR3 DNA sequence: TGCAGCTCAGGGGGGACTGAAGCTTTCTTT. This encodes CSSGGTEAFF.